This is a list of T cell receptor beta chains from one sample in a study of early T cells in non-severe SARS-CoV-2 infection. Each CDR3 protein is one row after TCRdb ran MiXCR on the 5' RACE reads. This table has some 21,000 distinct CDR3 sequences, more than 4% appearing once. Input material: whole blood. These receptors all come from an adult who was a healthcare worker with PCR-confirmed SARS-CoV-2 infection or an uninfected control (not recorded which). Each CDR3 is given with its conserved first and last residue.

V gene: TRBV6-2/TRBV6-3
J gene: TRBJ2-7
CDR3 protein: CASSYRRLADSYEQYF

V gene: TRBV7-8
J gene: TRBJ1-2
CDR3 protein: CASSLVAGPTNYGYTF

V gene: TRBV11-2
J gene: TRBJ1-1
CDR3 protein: CASSSTAVNTEAFF

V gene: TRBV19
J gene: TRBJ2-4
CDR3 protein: CASSSGQTKNIQYF

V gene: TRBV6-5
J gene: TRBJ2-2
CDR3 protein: CASTTRGDTGELFF

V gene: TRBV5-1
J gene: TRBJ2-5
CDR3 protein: CASSPFAKPPDRQETQYF

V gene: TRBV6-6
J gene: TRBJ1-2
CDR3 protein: CASSSTGQVYYGYTF

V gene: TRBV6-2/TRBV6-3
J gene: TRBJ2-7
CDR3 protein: CASSSRAGDAEQYF

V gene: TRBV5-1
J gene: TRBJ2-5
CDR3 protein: CASSLEGLADQETQYF

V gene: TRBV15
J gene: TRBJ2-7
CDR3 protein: CATSRDLGVGGGGTGQYF

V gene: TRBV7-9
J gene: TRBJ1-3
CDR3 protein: CASSLGGLSNTIYF

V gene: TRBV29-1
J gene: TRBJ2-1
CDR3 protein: CSVDGGYEQFF

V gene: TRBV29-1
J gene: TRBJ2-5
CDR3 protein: CSVDRLAGGQETQYF

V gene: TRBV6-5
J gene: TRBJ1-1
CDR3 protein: CASRTGVPGSAFF

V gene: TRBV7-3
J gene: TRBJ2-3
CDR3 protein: CASSLTAGTDTQYF

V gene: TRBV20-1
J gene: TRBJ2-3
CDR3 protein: CSARIAFSTDTQYF

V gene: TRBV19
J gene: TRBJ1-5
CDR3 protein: CASSLQGPGNQPQHF

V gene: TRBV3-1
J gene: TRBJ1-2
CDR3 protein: CASSQERTANYGYTF

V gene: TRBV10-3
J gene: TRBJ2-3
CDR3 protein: CAITGVTTDTQYF

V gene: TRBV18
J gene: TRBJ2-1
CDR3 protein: CASSRRESTYNEQFF

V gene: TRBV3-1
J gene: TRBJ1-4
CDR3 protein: CASSQRREKLFF

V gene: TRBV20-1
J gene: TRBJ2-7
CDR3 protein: CSARETVYEQYF

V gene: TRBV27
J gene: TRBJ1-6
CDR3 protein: CASSLTRGPYNSPLHF

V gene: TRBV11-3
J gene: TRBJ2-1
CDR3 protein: CASSSRSSGGARDEQFF

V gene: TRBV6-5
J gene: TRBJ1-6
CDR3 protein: CAARKSYNSPLHF

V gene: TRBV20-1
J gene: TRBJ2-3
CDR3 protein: CSIPDRVGTDTQYF

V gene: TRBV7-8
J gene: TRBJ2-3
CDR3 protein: CASRPTGASTDTQYF

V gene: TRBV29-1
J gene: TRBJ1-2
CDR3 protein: CSALDNYGYTF

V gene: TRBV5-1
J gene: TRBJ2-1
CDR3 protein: CASSQSGTGREQFF

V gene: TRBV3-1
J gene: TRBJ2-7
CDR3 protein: CASSQGGHRVTYEQYF

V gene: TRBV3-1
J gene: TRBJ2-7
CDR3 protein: CASSQDGRGGRRDEQYF

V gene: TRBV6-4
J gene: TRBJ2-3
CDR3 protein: CASSDSGLASTDTQYF

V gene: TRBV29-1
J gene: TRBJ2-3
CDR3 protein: CSVERQGPDTQYF

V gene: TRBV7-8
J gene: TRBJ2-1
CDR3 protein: CASSLAALHGQGIPQEQFF

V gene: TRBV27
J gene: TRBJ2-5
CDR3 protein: CASSFTRTGGETQYF

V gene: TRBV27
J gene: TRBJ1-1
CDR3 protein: CASRFGTGVTEAFF

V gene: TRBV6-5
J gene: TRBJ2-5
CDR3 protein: CASSVRGQETQYF

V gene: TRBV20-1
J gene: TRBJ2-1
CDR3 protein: CSASEQGFGGEQFF

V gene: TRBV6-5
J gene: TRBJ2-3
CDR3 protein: CASSLYGGNTDTQYF

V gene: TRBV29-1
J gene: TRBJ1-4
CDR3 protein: CSPSGPATNEKLFF

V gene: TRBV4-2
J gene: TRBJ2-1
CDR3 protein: CASSQDKVAGDYNEQFF